The source of this T cell receptor beta chain is a study of blood T cell repertoires in COVID-19 (dated by TCRdb to 2020 to 2022). Broadly, across the study: The collaborator samples originated in the United States, Italy and Spain and spanned the acute and convalescent phases of COVID-19. The prospective study material was composed of cDNA or gDNA derived from T cells, B-cell-depleted T cells, or PBMCs. The dataset comprised deeply sampled blood TCRbeta repertoires from subjects exposed to, actively infected with, or recovered from COVID-19. The repertoires were released in a freely available public database intended as a resource for research on the immune response to SARS-CoV-2. The samples were drawn from two sources: the first 160 participants of the ongoing ImmuneRACE study, and over 1,000 subjects contributed by 6 global collaborators. A de-identified subject ID, COVID-19 status, age in years and sex were almost always included in the sample metadata. Where HLA class I and class II types were available, the types were taken from metadata supplied by the sample provider, not from assay-based typing. Broader findings and caveats from the paper: Clinical and demographic metadata were provided uncurated, with the amount varying by source and participant.

TCRbeta CDR3 regions were amplified from genomic DNA by means of the immunoSEQ Assay, a bias-controlled multiplex PCR. The authors processed their data as follows. Within the assay, amplification of reference gene primers was used to estimate how many nucleated cells each sample contained. To quantify the absolute abundance of each unique TCRbeta CDR3 rearrangement, sequence reads were collapsed and filtered. For each sample, productive Simpson clonality was calculated as the square root of Simpson's diversity index over productive rearrangements. TCRdb took this table from immuneACCESS and kept in-frame rearrangements with V and J called. Such tables lack part of the clones; where checked against another copy, unresolved V genes explain under half of the gap, and the rest is unexplained. V and J calls and clone size come straight from that table; D and trimming were deduced from the DNA. This sample has some 120,000 clones in its table, and around 63% of those were observed once. 2% to 2.5% of the sample comes from the top ten.

To note about this clone: Its target antigen remains unknown. Base qualities are missing; no much larger clone stands one base away.

Each collaborating institution followed its own protocols to collect whole blood in K2EDTA tubes. For TCRbeta analysis, collaborators shipped samples in one of three forms: frozen whole blood, isolated PBMCs, or DNA extracted from either of those sample types. The germline V gene encodes CDR1 ENHRY and CDR2 SYGVKD. The junction carries 3 bases between V and J, which are trimmed by 4 bases and 0 bases respectively. The CDR3 sequence holds 12 residues, the cysteine and phenylalanine included. Just the 36-base CDR3 DNA is kept, in frame starting at base 1. The origin of this receptor is a woman in her 70s with acute or convalescent COVID-19. Sequencing input: peripheral blood. This chain joins TRBV10-3 to TRBJ1-1; the D gene assignment is ambiguous. The sequenced DNA: TGTGCCATCAGTGTTATGAACACTGAAGCTTTCTTT. This encodes CAISVMNTEAFF.